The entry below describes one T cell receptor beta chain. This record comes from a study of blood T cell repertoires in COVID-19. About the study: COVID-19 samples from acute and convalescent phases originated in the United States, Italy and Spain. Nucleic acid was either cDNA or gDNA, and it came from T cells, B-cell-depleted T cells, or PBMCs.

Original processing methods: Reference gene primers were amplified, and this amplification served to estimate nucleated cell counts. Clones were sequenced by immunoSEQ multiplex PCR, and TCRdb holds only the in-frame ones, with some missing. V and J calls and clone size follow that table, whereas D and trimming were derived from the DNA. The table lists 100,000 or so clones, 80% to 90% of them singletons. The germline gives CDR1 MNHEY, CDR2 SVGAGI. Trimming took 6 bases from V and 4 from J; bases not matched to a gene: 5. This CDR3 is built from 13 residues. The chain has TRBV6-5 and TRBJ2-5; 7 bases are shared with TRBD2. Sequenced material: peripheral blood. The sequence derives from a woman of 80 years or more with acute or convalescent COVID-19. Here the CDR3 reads CASSRIAGETQYF. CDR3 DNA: TGTGCCAGCAGCCGCATAGCGGGAGAGACCCAGTACTTC.